A single sample is the source of the 22 T cell receptor beta chains below, sequenced in a study of shared clonotypes between healthy human individuals (TCRdb year 2020). The library was generated by the immunoSEQ multiplex PCR assay. The table was pulled from immuneACCESS by TCRdb, which kept in-frame rearrangements only. Such tables lose some clones; where checked, under half of the loss comes from unresolved V genes, and the rest has no known cause. The sample yields roughly 2.2 million clones; around 93% were counted once. The top ten constitute approximately 0.41% of the sample. Sequencing input: naive CD4+ T cells from PBMCs. The cell subset or site label here, explained by the study, means: CD45RA+ positively selected. The receptors here all came from a man aged 18 to 29 in good health. Some clones in this sample may be carry-over from other donors' samples.

Comments on this clone: Other DNA sequences from this sample encode an identical CDR3 as well. The DNA for the CDR3 is TGTGCCAGCAGCTCCGGACCCACAGATACGCAGTATTTT. This translates into CASSSGPTDTQYF. The chain is built from TRBV9 and TRBJ2-3; D ambiguous. CDR1 and CDR2 (germline): SGDLS, YYNGEE. The CDR3 is made up of 13 amino acids. The germline V and J ends were trimmed by 4 bases and 2 bases, with 8 bases remaining between them.

This rearrangement joins TRBV7-2 to TRBJ1-1; D gene unclear. V dropped 2 bases and J dropped 11 bases, with 9 bases sitting between them. The CDR3 has 11 amino acids. Looked up from germline, CDR1 is SGHTA and CDR2 is FQGNSA. The CDR3: CASSLSSAAFF. As DNA, the CDR3 is TGTGCCAGCAGCTTATCTTCTGCCGCTTTCTTT.

This clone has a single count. CDR3 in amino acids: CASSIGRESYNEQFF. In DNA, the CDR3 is TGTGCCAGTAGTATAGGGCGGGAGAGCTACAATGAGCAGTTCTTC. The J gene is TRBJ2-1, the V gene TRBV19; the match to TRBD2 covers 7 bases. With 1 base clipped from V and 3 bases from J, the junction kept 3 bases outside the gene matches. Germline lookup yields CDR1 LNHDA and CDR2 SQIVND (reference sequence). The CDR3 has 15 amino acids. Looking up the rest from reference TRBV19 and TRBJ2-1 gives the full variable domain: DGGITQSPKYLFRKEGQNVTLSCEQNLNHDAMYWYRQDPGQGLRLIYYSQIVNDFQKGDIAEGYSVSREKKESFPLTVTSAQKNPTAFYLCASSIGRESYNEQFFGPGTRLTVL.

This chain joins TRBV18 and TRBJ1-2; TRBD1 might be the D (5 bases). The germline gives CDR1 KGHSH, CDR2 LQKENI. V lost 3 bases, J lost 3 bases, and 17 bases lay in between. The CDR3 spans 16 residues. DNA for the CDR3: TGTGCCAGCTCACCCACTCTGACAGCGATAGACTATGGCTACACCTTC. The encoded protein is CASSPTLTAIDYGYTF.

V usage is TRBV5-1 and J usage is TRBJ2-7; either TRBD1 or TRBD2 may fit D (5 bases each). This CDR3 region has 13 residues. The V end lost 0 bases, the J end lost 9 bases, and 13 bases lay between the germline ends. The germline gives CDR1 SGHRS, CDR2 YFSETQ. This CDR3 reads CASSLESRDGQYF. The DNA for the CDR3 is TGCGCCAGCAGCTTGGAGTCCAGGGACGGGCAGTACTTC.

The V gene is TRBV7-9, the J gene TRBJ2-7; 7 bases agree with TRBD1. Germline V gives CDR1 SEHNR, CDR2 FQNEAQ (reference sequence). V was pared by 4 bases and J by 3 bases, with 6 bases of the junction left unmatched. CDR3 length: 14 amino acids. The CDR3 nucleotides are TGTGCCAGCAGCTACCTCCGGGACAGCTACGAGCAGTACTTC. Its translation is CASSYLRDSYEQYF.

V usage is TRBV4-2 and J usage is TRBJ2-2; 9 bases match TRBD1. J was trimmed by 4 bases and V by 3 bases; bases with no gene match: 6. Germline-derived CDR1 and CDR2 are LGHNA and YNFKEQ. The length of the CDR3 is 16 residues. The CDR3 spells CASSHLDRGSTGELFF. In DNA form, the CDR3 reads TGTGCCAGCAGCCACTTGGACAGGGGTTCCACCGGGGAGCTGTTTTTT.

Only one count was recorded for this clone. The CDR3 coding sequence is TGTGCCAGCAGCGCATATTCCGGGACAGGGGCTGGAAACACCATATATTTT. It translates to CASSAYSGTGAGNTIYF. This chain connects TRBV7-2 to TRBJ1-3; 10 bases line up with TRBD1. The V and J ends lost 5 bases and 2 bases, in that order; junction bases with no gene match: 9. The CDR3 runs 17 residues. Per germline, CDR1 SGHTA and CDR2 FQGNSA.

This clone appeared a few times. V usage is TRBV14 and J usage is TRBJ2-5, with D unclear. The CDR3 is made up of 13 amino acids. V dropped 1 base and J dropped 4 bases, with 7 bases sitting between them. The germline V gene has CDR1 SGHDN and CDR2 FVKESK. CDR3 DNA sequence: TGTGCCAGCAGCCAAGTACACCGAGAGACCCAGTACTTC. Translation: CASSQVHRETQYF. Drawing the rest from reference TRBV14 and TRBJ2-5, the complete variable domain is EAGVTQFPSHSVIEKGQTVTLRCDPISGHDNLYWYRRVMGKEIKFLLHFVKESKQDESGMPNNRFLAERTGGTYSTLKVQPAELEDSGVYFCASSQVHRETQYFGPGTRLLVL.

This chain joins TRBV4-2 and TRBJ1-2; D is ambiguous. The germline CDR1 and CDR2 sequences are LGHNA and YNFKEQ. V was shortened by 0 bases and J by 3 bases, with 5 bases between the two germline ends. CDR3 size: 13 residues. The CDR3 DNA reads TGTGCCAGCAGCCAAGAAGACTACTATGGCTACACCTTC. Translating it yields CASSQEDYYGYTF.

In DNA, the CDR3 is TGTGCCAGCAGTTTAATCCCGGGGGAGGACACTGAAGCTTTCTTT. It is translated as CASSLIPGEDTEAFF. The chain is built from TRBV27 and TRBJ1-1, with D possibly TRBD1 on 5 matching bases. In germline, CDR1 is MNHEY, CDR2 SMNVEV (reference sequence). The length of the CDR3 is 15 residues. V lost 2 bases and J lost 3, with 13 bases in between.

The chain uses TRBV7-9 and TRBJ2-1; 8 bases align to TRBD1. The V gene's germline CDR1 is SEHNR and CDR2 FQNEAQ (reference sequence). The CDR3 has 15 residues. Trimming at V came to 4 bases and at J to 5 bases, leaving 7 bases not matched to a gene. CDR3 in amino acids: CASSSTTGAHNEQFF. CDR3 in DNA: TGTGCCAGCAGCTCCACGACAGGGGCCCACAATGAGCAGTTCTTC.

The chain employs TRBV5-1 and TRBJ2-1; no definite D call. Looked up from germline, CDR1 is SGHRS and CDR2 is YFSETQ. V was shortened by 5 bases and J by 5 bases, with 29 bases between the two germline ends. This CDR3 contains 19 residues. DNA for the CDR3: TGCGCCAGCAGGGGCCACCCCTCAAACGGCTTCATAGGAAACAATGAGCAGTTCTTC. This translates into CASRGHPSNGFIGNNEQFF.

The V gene is TRBV10-3, the J gene TRBJ1-3; TRBD1 matches 8 bases. The germline gives CDR1 ENHRY, CDR2 SYGVKD. This CDR3 contains 13 residues. The ends lost 10 bases at V and 2 bases at J; junction bases unmatched: 4. CDR3 in amino acids: CATDRGPGNTIYF. The CDR3 DNA reads as TGTGCCACCGACAGGGGTCCTGGAAACACCATATATTTT.

This chain joins TRBV12-1 and TRBJ1-5; the table assigns TRBD1, which was not confirmed against the DNA. TRBV12-1 is flagged as a pseudogene. There are 15 residues in the CDR3. The CDR3 region is CASSRVRPGCQPQHF. CDR3 DNA: TGTGCCAGCAGCCGAGTAAGGCCAGGGTGTCAGCCCCAGCATTTT.

The V and J genes are TRBV7-8 and TRBJ1-2; D gene ambiguous. From germline, CDR1 is SGHVS and CDR2 FQNEAQ. The CDR3 runs to 16 residues. V was clipped by 1 base and J by 2 bases, with 14 bases between them. The CDR3 loop is CASSLGVWEANYGYTF. CDR3 nucleotides: TGTGCCAGCAGCTTAGGAGTGTGGGAGGCAAACTATGGCTACACCTTC.

For the CDR3, the DNA is TGTGCCAGCAGTTTAGGCGCTTCCTCCACCTTC. Its translation is CASSLGASSTF. The rearrangement joins TRBV28 to TRBJ1-2; D is ambiguous. Germline CDR1 MDHEN, CDR2 SYDVKM. Trimming pared 2 bases from V and 13 bases from J, leaving 11 bases between. The CDR3 is made up of 11 amino acids.

This clone was found once. The rearrangement uses TRBV27 and TRBJ1-1, with unresolved D. The length of the CDR3 is 15 residues. Trimming took 3 bases from V and 1 from J, leaving 12 bases between them. Germline CDR1 reads MNHEY; CDR2 reads SMNVEV (reference sequence). In DNA form, the CDR3 reads TGTGCCAGCAGTTTTAAATGGGCGGCGAACACTGAAGCTTTCTTT. This translates into CASSFKWAANTEAFF.

The rearrangement uses TRBV5-1 and TRBJ2-2, with 7 bases matching TRBD1. J gave up 5 bases and V 5 bases, and 9 bases lay outside the gene matches. Germline assignment: CDR1 SGHRS and CDR2 YFSETQ. CDR3 length: 15 amino acids. CDR3 protein: CASRPDRISTGELFF. CDR3 coding DNA: TGCGCCAGCAGACCGGACAGGATCTCAACCGGGGAGCTGTTTTTT.

This chain connects TRBV7-3 to TRBJ2-3; possible D gene TRBD2, 6 bases. The CDR3 totals 15 residues. V was cut by 1 base and J by 5 bases, with 13 bases left in between. Germline V CDR1 and CDR2: SGHTA, FQGTGA. The CDR3 nucleotides are TGTGCCAGCAGCTTAAACACGGGAGCCGGAGATACGCAGTATTTT. Its protein is CASSLNTGAGDTQYF.

The chain links TRBV28 to TRBJ2-3, with D unresolved. V dropped 8 bases and J dropped 2 bases, with 5 bases sitting between them. Germline V gene lookup returns CDR1 MDHEN and CDR2 SYDVKM. The CDR3 sequence is 11 residues long. CDR3 coding DNA: TGTGCCAGCCGACACACAGATACGCAGTATTTT. Its protein product is CASRHTDTQYF.

This clone has more than one count but fewer than ten. The chain links TRBV28 to TRBJ1-1; D is unresolved. The length of the CDR3 is 11 residues. Trimming pared 8 bases from V and 3 bases from J, leaving 7 bases between. CDR1 and CDR2 (germline): MDHEN, SYDVKM. In DNA form, the CDR3 reads TGTGCCAGCCGGCTTTACACTGAAGCTTTCTTT. This translates into CASRLYTEAFF.